This T cell receptor (beta chain) comes out of a study of blood T cell repertoires in COVID-19. Profiling relied on immunoSEQ multiplex PCR, and the TCRdb table lists in-frame clones only, not all of them. The repertoire includes over 600,000 clones, approximately 90% of them detected once, and about 0.24% sits in the top ten. V gave up 2 bases and J gave up 6 bases, with 13 bases separating them. This CDR3 is 13 amino acids long. The V gene's germline CDR1 is GTSNPN and CDR2 SVGIG (reference sequence). J is TRBJ1-1 and V is TRBV30; D is unresolved. This clonotype was sampled from a woman under 30 with acute or convalescent COVID-19. Source material: peripheral blood. CDR3 nucleotides: TGTGCCTGGAGTAGAGGGCCCCCCCCTGAAGCTTTCTTT. This translates into CAWSRGPPPEAFF.